The 10 T cell receptor beta chains presented below share a single source sample, sequenced in a study of OX40 agonist ivuxolimab in advanced cancers. Assay used: immunoSEQ multiplex PCR; TCRdb lists only in-frame clones, some missing. In the table there are 65,000 or so clones, roughly 87% of which are singletons. This material consisted of CD4+ or CD8+ T cells sorted from blood, taken in a trial of the OX40 agonist ivuxolimab. The source of these receptors is an adult with an advanced solid tumor such as melanoma, head and neck, liver or kidney cancer.

In nucleotides, the CDR3 is TGTGCCATCAGGGGGACAGGATACAATGAGCAGTTCTTC. It specifies CAIRGTGYNEQFF. This chain links TRBV10-3 with TRBJ2-1, with 8 positions matching TRBD1. CDR1 and CDR2 (germline): ENHRY, SYGVKD. This CDR3 spans 13 amino acids. Losses at the gene ends were 6 bases for V and 4 bases for J; bases not matched to a gene: 2.

V usage is TRBV15 and J usage is TRBJ2-5; D possibly corresponds to TRBD1 (6 bases). This CDR3 spans 18 amino acids. V was pared by 3 bases and J by 2 bases, with 22 bases between. Germline CDR1 is LNHNV and CDR2 is YYDKDF (reference sequence). As DNA, the CDR3 is TGTGCCACCAGCAGGAGGGCCCGTGTCTGGGGGCAGCAAGAGACCCAGTACTTC. It specifies CATSRRARVWGQQETQYF.

The chain joins TRBV6-1 to TRBJ2-3, with 8 bases aligning to TRBD2. The J segment lost 2 bases and the V segment lost 3 bases, leaving 10 bases of the junction unmatched. This CDR3 is built from 17 residues. Per the germline V gene, CDR1 is MNHNS and CDR2 is SASEGT. The CDR3 here is CASSESLRGGPTDTQYF. CDR3 nucleotides: TGTGCCAGCAGTGAGTCCCTTCGGGGGGGCCCCACAGATACGCAGTATTTT.

This chain joins TRBV7-2 and TRBJ2-6; 8 bases fit TRBD2. This CDR3 contains 17 residues. Germline loops: CDR1 SGHTA, CDR2 FQGNSA. The J segment lost 4 bases and the V segment lost 2 bases, leaving 7 bases of the junction unmatched. CDR3 in amino acids: CASSLRSGGTGANVLTF. CDR3 DNA sequence: TGTGCCAGCAGCTTACGGTCGGGGGGGACCGGGGCCAACGTCCTGACTTTC.

The rearrangement uses TRBV11-1 and TRBJ2-7; 9 positions agree with TRBD1. CDR3 size: 15 residues. Germline assignment: CDR1 SGHAT and CDR2 FQDESV (reference sequence). V lost 3 bases and J lost 5; bases outside the gene matches: 8. The CDR3 sequence: CASSFFGTGKNEQYF. Here the CDR3 DNA reads TGTGCCAGCAGCTTTTTCGGGACAGGGAAGAACGAGCAGTACTTC. Combining the CDR3 with reference TRBV11-1 and TRBJ2-7 gives the whole variable domain EAEVAQSPRYKITEKSQAVAFWCDPISGHATLYWYRQILGQGPELLVQFQDESVVDDSQLPKDRFSAERLKGVDSTLKIQPAELGDSAMYLCASSFFGTGKNEQYFGPGTRLTVT.

The chain links TRBV19 to TRBJ1-1; D perhaps matches TRBD1 (6 bases). Per the germline V gene, CDR1 is LNHDA and CDR2 is SQIVND (reference sequence). The V end was cut by 6 bases, the J end by 1 base, with 12 bases between. The CDR3 has 14 residues. CDR3 amino acids: CASRKNRANTEAFF. In nucleotides, the CDR3 is TGTGCCAGTAGAAAAAACAGGGCGAACACTGAAGCTTTCTTT.

The chain links TRBV2 to TRBJ2-2, with 9 bases aligning to TRBD1. Germline values: CDR1 SNHLY, CDR2 FYNNEI. The length of the CDR3 is 15 residues. J was trimmed by 4 bases and V by 5 bases; bases with no gene match: 5. CDR3 protein: CASSSDRGVTGELFF. The CDR3 bases are TGTGCCAGCAGTTCGGACAGGGGAGTCACCGGGGAGCTGTTTTTT. Drawing the rest from reference TRBV2 and TRBJ2-2, the complete variable domain is EPEVTQTPSHQVTQMGQEVILRCVPISNHLYFYWYRQILGQKVEFLVSFYNNEISEKSEIFDDQFSVERPDGSNFTLKIRSTKLEDSAMYFCASSSDRGVTGELFFGEGSRLTVL.

The chain has TRBV2 and TRBJ2-3, with TRBD2 matching 9 bases. The CDR3 has 13 amino acids. V was clipped by 10 bases and J by 6 bases; unmatched bases: 8. The germline gives CDR1 SNHLY, CDR2 FYNNEI. The CDR3 bases are TGTGCCACACGCGGGGGGGCGGCGGATACGCAGTATTTT. Its translation: CATRGGAADTQYF.

This clone was detected only a few times. The chain uses TRBV10-3 and TRBJ2-7, with D possibly matching TRBD2 (6 bases). CDR1 is ENHRY, CDR2 SYGVKD, per germline. This CDR3 has 15 residues. V shed 0 bases and J shed 6 bases, with 15 bases lying between them. CDR3 sequence (DNA): TGTGCCATCAGTGAGTCGAGGAGGGAAGGCGGCGAGCAGTACTTC. Translated, it gives CAISESRREGGEQYF.

The rearrangement links TRBV10-3 to TRBJ2-7, with TRBD2 as a possible D gene (6 bases). The CDR3 has 11 amino acids. V shed 10 bases and J shed 3 bases, with 10 bases lying between them. Looked up from germline, CDR1 is ENHRY and CDR2 is SYGVKD. CDR3 nucleotides: TGTGCCAGCGGGGCGGACTACGAGCAGTACTTC. It codes for CASGADYEQYF.